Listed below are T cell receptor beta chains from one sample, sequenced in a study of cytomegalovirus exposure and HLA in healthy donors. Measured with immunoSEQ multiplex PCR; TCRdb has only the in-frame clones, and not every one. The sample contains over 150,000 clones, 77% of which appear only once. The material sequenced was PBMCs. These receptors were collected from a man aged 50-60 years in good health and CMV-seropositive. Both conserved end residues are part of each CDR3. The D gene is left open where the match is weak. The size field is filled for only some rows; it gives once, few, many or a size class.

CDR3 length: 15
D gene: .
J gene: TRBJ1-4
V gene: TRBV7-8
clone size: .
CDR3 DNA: TGTGCCAGCAGCTCCCAGACAGGCAGTAATGAAAAACTGTTTTTT
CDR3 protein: CASSSQTGSNEKLFF

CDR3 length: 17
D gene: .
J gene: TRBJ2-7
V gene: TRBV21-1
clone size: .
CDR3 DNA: TGTGCCACCTTTTACGACTCGGGAGGCGGGGGGTACTACGAGCAGTACTTC
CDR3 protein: CATFYDSGGGGYYEQYF

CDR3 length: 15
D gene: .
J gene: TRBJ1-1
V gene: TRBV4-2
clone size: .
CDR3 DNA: TGTGCCAGCAGCCAAGATCCGCGGGGCGGGACCTCGGCTTTCTTT
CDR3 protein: CASSQDPRGGTSAFF

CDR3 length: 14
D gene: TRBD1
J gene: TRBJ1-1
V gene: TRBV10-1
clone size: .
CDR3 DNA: TGCGCCAGCAGCCCAGGGGGGCTGTCTTCTGAAGCTTTCTTT
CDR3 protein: CASSPGGLSSEAFF

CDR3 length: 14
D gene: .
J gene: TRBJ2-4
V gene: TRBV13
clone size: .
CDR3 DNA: TGTGCCAGCAGCTTAGGACAGACCAAAAACATTCAGTACTTC
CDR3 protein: CASSLGQTKNIQYF

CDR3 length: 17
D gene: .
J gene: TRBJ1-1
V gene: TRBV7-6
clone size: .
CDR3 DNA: TGTGCCAGCAGCCCGTCCCCTACAGGGAACAAGAACACTGAAGCTTTCTTT
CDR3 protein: CASSPSPTGNKNTEAFF

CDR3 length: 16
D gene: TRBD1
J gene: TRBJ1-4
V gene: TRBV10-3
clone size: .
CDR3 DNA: TGTGCCATCAGTGACCCCGGACAGGGCCGAGGTGAAAAACTGTTTTTT
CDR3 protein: CAISDPGQGRGEKLFF

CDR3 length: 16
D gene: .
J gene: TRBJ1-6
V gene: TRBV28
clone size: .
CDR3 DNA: TGTGCCAGCAGTTTATGGCGAGGATCGAATAATTCACCCCTCCACTTT
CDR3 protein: CASSLWRGSNNSPLHF

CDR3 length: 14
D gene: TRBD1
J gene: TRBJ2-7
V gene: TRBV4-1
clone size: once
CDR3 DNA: TGCGCCAGCAGCCTGGGGACAGGGTCCTACGAGCAGTACTTC
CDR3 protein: CASSLGTGSYEQYF

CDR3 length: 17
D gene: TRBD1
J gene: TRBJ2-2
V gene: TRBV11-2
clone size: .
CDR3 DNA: TGTGCCAGCAGCCTAAGGACAGGAGCTATGAACACCGGGGAGCTGTTTTTT
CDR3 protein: CASSLRTGAMNTGELFF

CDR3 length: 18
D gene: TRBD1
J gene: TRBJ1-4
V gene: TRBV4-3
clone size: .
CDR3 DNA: TGCGCCAGCAGCTCCCGGGCGGGACAGGGATTTTCTAATGAAAAACTGTTTTTT
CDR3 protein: CASSSRAGQGFSNEKLFF

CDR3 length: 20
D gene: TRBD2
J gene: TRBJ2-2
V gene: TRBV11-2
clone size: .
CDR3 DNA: TGTGCCAGCAGCTTAGATCATCCCCCCTCCGGGACTACTTACACCGGGGAGCTGTTTTTT
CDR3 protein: CASSLDHPPSGTTYTGELFF

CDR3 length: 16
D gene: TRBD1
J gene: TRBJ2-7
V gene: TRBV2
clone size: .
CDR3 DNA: TGTGCCAGCAGTCAATTCCTAGGACAGGGAAGCTACGAGCAGTACTTC
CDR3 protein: CASSQFLGQGSYEQYF

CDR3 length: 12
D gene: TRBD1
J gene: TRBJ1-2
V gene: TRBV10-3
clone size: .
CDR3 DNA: TGTGCCATCAGTAGGGACAGATATGGCTACACCTTC
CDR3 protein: CAISRDRYGYTF

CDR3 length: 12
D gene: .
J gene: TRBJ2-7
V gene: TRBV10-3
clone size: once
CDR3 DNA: TGTGCCACAGCCAAGGGGGAAGCGGAGCAGTACTTC
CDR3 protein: CATAKGEAEQYF

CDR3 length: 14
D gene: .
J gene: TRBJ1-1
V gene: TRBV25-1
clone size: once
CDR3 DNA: TGTGCCAGCAGTGAATGGACAGCGGGGATTAGAGCTTTCTTT
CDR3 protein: CASSEWTAGIRAFF

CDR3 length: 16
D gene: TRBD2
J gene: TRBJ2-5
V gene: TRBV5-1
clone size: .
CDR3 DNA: TGCGCCAGCAGCTTGGCTCTAGCGGGGGGGCCCCAGACCCAGTACTTC
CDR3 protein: CASSLALAGGPQTQYF

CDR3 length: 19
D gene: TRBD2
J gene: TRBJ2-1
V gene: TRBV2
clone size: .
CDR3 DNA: TGTGCCAGCAGTCCATCTAGCCTACGACTAGCGGGGGGGCTCGGTGAGCAGTTCTTC
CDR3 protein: CASSPSSLRLAGGLGEQFF

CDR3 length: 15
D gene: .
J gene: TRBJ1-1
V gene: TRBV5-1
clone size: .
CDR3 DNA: TGCGCCAGCAGCTCCCGACCGACACCGAACACTGAAGCTTTCTTT
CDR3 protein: CASSSRPTPNTEAFF

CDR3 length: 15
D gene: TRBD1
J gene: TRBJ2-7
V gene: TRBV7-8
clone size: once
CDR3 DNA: TGTGCCAGCAGCTTAATGGGACAGGGGATCTACGAGCAGTACTTC
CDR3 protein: CASSLMGQGIYEQYF

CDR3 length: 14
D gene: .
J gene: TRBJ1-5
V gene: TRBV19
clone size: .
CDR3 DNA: TGTGCCTCTCAAAAAGGAGGAGACAATCAGCCCCAGCATTTT
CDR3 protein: CASQKGGDNQPQHF

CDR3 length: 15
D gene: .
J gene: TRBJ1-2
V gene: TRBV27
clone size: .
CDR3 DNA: TGTGCCAGCAGTTTTGTAAGGACAAATAACTATGGCTACACCTTC
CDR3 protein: CASSFVRTNNYGYTF

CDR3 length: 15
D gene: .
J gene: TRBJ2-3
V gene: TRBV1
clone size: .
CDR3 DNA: TGCACCAGCAGCCTGCCGCGGGGGAGCACAGATACGCAGTATTTT
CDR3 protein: CTSSLPRGSTDTQYF

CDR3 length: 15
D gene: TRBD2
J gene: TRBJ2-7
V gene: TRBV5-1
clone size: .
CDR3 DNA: TGCGCCAGCAGCGCACTAGCGGGGAGTCCCTACGAGCAGTACTTC
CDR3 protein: CASSALAGSPYEQYF

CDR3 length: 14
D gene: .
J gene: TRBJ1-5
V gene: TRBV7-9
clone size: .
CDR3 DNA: TGTGCCAGCAGCTTAGGGGGGCCGGATCAGCCCCAGCATTTT
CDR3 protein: CASSLGGPDQPQHF

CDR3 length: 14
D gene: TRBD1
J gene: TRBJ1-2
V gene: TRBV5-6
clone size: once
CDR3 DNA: TGTGCCAGCAGTTCCGGACAGGGAGTCTATGGCTACACCTTC
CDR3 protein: CASSSGQGVYGYTF

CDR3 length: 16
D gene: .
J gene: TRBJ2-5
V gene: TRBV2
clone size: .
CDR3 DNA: TGTGCCAGCATAGAAGGCGTTGGCTCCAAGGGGGAGACCCAGTACTTC
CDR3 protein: CASIEGVGSKGETQYF

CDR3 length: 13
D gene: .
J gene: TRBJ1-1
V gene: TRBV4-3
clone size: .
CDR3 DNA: TGCGCCAGCAGCCTCACGACACACGATGAAGCTTTCTTT
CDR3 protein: CASSLTTHDEAFF

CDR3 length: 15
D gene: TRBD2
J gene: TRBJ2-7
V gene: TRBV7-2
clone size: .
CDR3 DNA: TGTGCCAGCAGCTCCCGCGGGGGGGATCTCTACGAGCAGTACTTC
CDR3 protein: CASSSRGGDLYEQYF

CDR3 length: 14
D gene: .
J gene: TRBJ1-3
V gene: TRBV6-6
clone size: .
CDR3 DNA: TGTGCCAGCAGGTTACAGCCCTCTGGAAACACCATATATTTT
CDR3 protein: CASRLQPSGNTIYF

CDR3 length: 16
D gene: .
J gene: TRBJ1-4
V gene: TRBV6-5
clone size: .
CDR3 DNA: TGTGCCAGCAGTTCCCGGGGGGGAACAACTAATGAAAAACTGTTTTTT
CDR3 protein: CASSSRGGTTNEKLFF

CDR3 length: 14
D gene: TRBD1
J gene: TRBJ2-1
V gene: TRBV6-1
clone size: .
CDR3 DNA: TGTGCCAGTTTACCCGGGACAGGGTGGAATGAGCAGTTCTTC
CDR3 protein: CASLPGTGWNEQFF

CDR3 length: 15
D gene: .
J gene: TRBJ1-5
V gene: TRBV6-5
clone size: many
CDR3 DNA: TGTGCCAGCAGTTACTCCAGGCCTGGCAATCAGCCCCAGCATTTT
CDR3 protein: CASSYSRPGNQPQHF

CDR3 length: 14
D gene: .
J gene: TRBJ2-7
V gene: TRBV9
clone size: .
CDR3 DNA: TGTGCCAGCAGCGTTAGGGGTAACTCCTACGAGCAGTACTTC
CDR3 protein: CASSVRGNSYEQYF

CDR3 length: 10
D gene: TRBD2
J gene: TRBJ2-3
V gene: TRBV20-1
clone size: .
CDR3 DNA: TGCAGTGCGACTAGCGGGGAACAGTATTTT
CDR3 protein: CSATSGEQYF

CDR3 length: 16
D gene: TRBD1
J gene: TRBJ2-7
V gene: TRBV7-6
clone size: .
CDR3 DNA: TGTGCCAGCAGCTTAGCAATTAGACAGGGTTCCCACGAGCAGTACTTC
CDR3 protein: CASSLAIRQGSHEQYF

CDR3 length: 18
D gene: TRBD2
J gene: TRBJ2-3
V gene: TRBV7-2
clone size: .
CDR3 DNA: TGTGCCAGCAATATAGCGGGACTAGCGGCCCTTAGCACAGATACGCAGTATTTT
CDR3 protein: CASNIAGLAALSTDTQYF

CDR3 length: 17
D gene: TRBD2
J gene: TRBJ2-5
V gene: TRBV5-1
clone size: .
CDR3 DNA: TGCGCCAGCATCCTTGGCACTAGCGGGGGGGCCGGGGAGACCCAGTACTTC
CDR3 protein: CASILGTSGGAGETQYF

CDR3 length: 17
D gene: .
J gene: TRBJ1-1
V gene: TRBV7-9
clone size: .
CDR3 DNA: TGTGCCAGCAGCTCCGGGGGTTGGGCAGGGCTGAACACTGAAGCTTTCTTT
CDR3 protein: CASSSGGWAGLNTEAFF

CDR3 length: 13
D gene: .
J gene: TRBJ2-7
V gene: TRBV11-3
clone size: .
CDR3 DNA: TGTGCCAGTACGGCGGCAGCCTTTCACGAGCAGTACTTC
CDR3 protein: CASTAAAFHEQYF

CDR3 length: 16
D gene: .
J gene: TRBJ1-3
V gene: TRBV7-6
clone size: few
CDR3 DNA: TGTGCCAGCAGCTTAGTAGCAGGGGCTTCTGGAAACACCATATATTTT
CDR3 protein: CASSLVAGASGNTIYF

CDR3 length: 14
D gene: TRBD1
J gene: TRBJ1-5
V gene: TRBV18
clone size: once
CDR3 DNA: TGTGCCAGCTCATCCTTCACAGGGGAACAGCCCCAGCATTTT
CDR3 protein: CASSSFTGEQPQHF

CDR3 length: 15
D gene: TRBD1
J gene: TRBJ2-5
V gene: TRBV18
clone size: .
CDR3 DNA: TGTGCCAGCTCACCCCCCGGGACAGGCACCTCTCAGCAGTACTTC
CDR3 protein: CASSPPGTGTSQQYF

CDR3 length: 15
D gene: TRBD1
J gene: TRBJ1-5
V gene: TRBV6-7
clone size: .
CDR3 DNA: TGTGCCAGCAGTTTCAGACAGGGGGCGTATCAGCCCCAGCATTTT
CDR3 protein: CASSFRQGAYQPQHF

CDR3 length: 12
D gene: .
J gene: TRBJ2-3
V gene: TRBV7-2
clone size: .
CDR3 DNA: TGTGCCAGCAGCTTGACTTCCTATACGCAGTATTTT
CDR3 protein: CASSLTSYTQYF

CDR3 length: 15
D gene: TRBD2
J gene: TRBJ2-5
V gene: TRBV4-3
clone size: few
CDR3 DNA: TGCGCCAGCAGCCAAGCCTCTAGCGGGGGGCAGACCCAGTACTTC
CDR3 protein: CASSQASSGGQTQYF

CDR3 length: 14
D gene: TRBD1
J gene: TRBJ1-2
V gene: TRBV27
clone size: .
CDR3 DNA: TGTGCCAGCGGCAGGGGACAGGGGAACTATGGCTACACCTTC
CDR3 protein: CASGRGQGNYGYTF

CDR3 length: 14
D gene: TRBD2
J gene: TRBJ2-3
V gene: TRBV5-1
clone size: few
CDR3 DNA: TGCGCCAGCAGTCTAGCGGAGAGCACAGATACGCAGTATTTT
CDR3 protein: CASSLAESTDTQYF

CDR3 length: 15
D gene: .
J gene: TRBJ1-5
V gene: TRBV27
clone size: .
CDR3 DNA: TGTGCCAGCAGTTTCCTTTCAGGGATCAATCAGCCCCAGCATTTT
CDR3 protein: CASSFLSGINQPQHF

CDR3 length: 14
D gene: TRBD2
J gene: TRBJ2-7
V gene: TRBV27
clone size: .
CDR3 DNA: TGTGCCAGCAGTTTAATAGCGGGGGTTTACGAGCAGTACTTC
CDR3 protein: CASSLIAGVYEQYF

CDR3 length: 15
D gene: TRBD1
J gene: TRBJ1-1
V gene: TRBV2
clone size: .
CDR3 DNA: TGTGCCAGCAGTGATAGACAGGGGGCAATAGGTGAAGCTTTCTTT
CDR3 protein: CASSDRQGAIGEAFF

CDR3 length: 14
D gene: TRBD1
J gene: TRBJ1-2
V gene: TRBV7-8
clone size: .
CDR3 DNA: TGTGCCAGCAGCTTGACAGGGGCTAACTATAGCTACACCTTC
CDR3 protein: CASSLTGANYSYTF

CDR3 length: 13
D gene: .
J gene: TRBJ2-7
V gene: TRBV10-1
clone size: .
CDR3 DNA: TGCGCCAGCAGTTTGGGGGCTGCGGACGAGCAGTACTTC
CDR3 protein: CASSLGAADEQYF

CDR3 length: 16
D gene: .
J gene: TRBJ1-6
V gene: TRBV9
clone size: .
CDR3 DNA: TGTGCCAGCAGCGTAGAGACGGGGGGAGGTAATTCACCCCTCCACTTT
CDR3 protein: CASSVETGGGNSPLHF